The source of this T cell receptor beta chain is a study of T-cell reconstitution after alpha-beta-depleted transplantation in children. V was clipped by 5 bases and J by 0 bases; unmatched bases: 6. This CDR3 comprises 15 residues. The TCRbeta library was prepared with unique molecular identifiers. TCRdb independently ran MiXCR on the PCR reads; one entry per CDR3 protein. The sample contains fewer than 550,000 distinct CDR3 sequences, 10% to 12% of which appear only once. In its sample, this clonotype was seen many times. V is TRBV12-3 or TRBV12-4 and J is TRBJ1-1; 7 nucleotides line up with TRBD1. This TCR was sampled from a female patient younger than 10 who had a stem cell transplant for aplastic anemia, so the T cells may come from the graft donor. Here the sequenced sample was PBMCs, mostly from graft donor cells, taken 180 days after TCRalphabeta/CD19-depleted stem cell transplant. CDR3 in DNA: TGTGCCAGCAGTAAACGGACAGGTATGAACACTGAAGCTTTCTTT. This codes for CASSKRTGMNTEAFF.